The clone carrying this TCR beta chain was seen at least ten times. The sample is drawn from a study of T cell repertoires in cytomegalovirus infection. TCRdb passed the reads through MiXCR, listing each CDR3 protein once. The sample has about 250,000 distinct CDR3 sequences; 6.5% are singletons. Germline V gene lookup returns CDR1 MNHEY and CDR2 SVGEGT. The CDR3 is 11 amino acids. Trimming pared 4 bases from V and 10 bases from J, leaving 11 bases between. The chain carries TRBV6-2 or TRBV6-3 and TRBJ2-7; D may be TRBD2 (5 bases). The TCR was taken from a human donor in good health (CMV status not recorded). Some clones in this sample may be carry-over from other donors' samples. Sequenced sample: PBMCs. The CDR3 protein is CASSFPGIQYF. The CDR3 DNA is TGTGCCAGCAGTTTTCCGGGGATTCAGTACTTC.